The next 31 T cell receptor beta chains were all read from a single sample in a study of T cell responses to AZD1222 COVID-19 vaccine. Produced via immunoSEQ multiplex PCR; TCRdb's table is partial and in-frame only. The repertoire holds around 120,000 clones, with nearly 90% as singletons. The material was peripheral blood, obtained 28 days after the second AZD1222 dose. Receptor source: an adult who received the AZD1222 COVID-19 vaccine.

The V gene is TRBV2, the J gene TRBJ2-1, with D possibly TRBD2 on 7 matching bases. The V gene lost 8 bases and the J gene lost 9 bases, with 23 bases spanning the gap. The CDR3 consists of 15 residues. Germline CDR1 reads SNHLY; CDR2 reads FYNNEI. The CDR3 sequence: CASAPNGGAISEQFF. Written as DNA, the CDR3 is TGTGCCAGCGCCCCTAATGGGGGGGCGATTAGTGAGCAGTTCTTC.

CDR3 in amino acids: CASSEWTSRHSYNEQFF. CDR3 bases: TGCGCCAGCAGTGAATGGACTAGCAGACACTCCTACAATGAGCAGTTCTTC. The J gene is TRBJ2-1, the V gene TRBV10-1, with 8 bases identical to TRBD2. The germline V gene has CDR1 WNHNN and CDR2 SYGVQD (reference sequence). The V gene end was trimmed by 3 bases and the J gene end by 0 bases; junction bases not matched to a gene: 7. This CDR3 has 17 amino acids.

This sequence joins TRBV27 and TRBJ1-5; D call uncertain. In germline, CDR1 is MNHEY, CDR2 SMNVEV (reference sequence). V dropped 8 bases and J dropped 0 bases, with 17 bases sitting between them. The CDR3 consists of 16 residues. In nucleotides, the CDR3 is TGTGCCAGCGGACGAGCCGGGGTAAATAGCAATCAGCCCCAGCATTTT. It specifies CASGRAGVNSNQPQHF.

The chain recombines TRBV7-9 with TRBJ1-5; D gene uncertain. CDR1 and CDR2 from the germline V gene are SEHNR and FQNEAQ (reference sequence). The CDR3 runs 14 residues. The V end was cut by 2 bases, the J end by 2 bases, with 7 bases between. CDR3 residues: CASSLITGNQPQHF. DNA of the CDR3: TGTGCCAGCAGCTTAATAACGGGCAATCAGCCCCAGCATTTT.

This chain uses TRBV19 with TRBJ1-5, with D possibly being TRBD1 (6 bases). V gave up 4 bases and J gave up 5 bases, with 15 bases separating them. This CDR3 comprises 15 residues. The germline V gene has CDR1 LNHDA and CDR2 SQIVND (reference sequence). Here the CDR3 reads CASSKYGAGDQPQHF. CDR3 nucleotides: TGTGCCAGTAGTAAGTACGGAGCAGGGGATCAGCCCCAGCATTTT.

V usage is TRBV19 and J usage is TRBJ1-5; D remains ambiguous. This CDR3 region has 15 residues. Germline V gives CDR1 LNHDA, CDR2 SQIVND (reference sequence). V was clipped by 4 bases and J by 6 bases, with 16 bases between them. The chain's CDR3 is CASSTVPSKSQPQHF. The CDR3 DNA follows: TGTGCCAGTAGTACTGTCCCCAGTAAGAGTCAGCCCCAGCATTTT.

This clone has just a few counts. The chain couples TRBV21-1 to TRBJ1-1; the table's D gene call, TRBD1, was not cross checked with the DNA. TRBV21-1 is assigned pseudogene status. This CDR3 is 16 amino acids long. In DNA, the CDR3 is TGTGCCAGCAGCAACGACAGGGGGCCCCTGAACACTGAAGCTTTCTTT. Amino acid sequence: CASSNDRGPLNTEAFF.

The V and J genes are TRBV29-1 and TRBJ1-1; D is unclear. Germline assignment: CDR1 SQVTM and CDR2 ANQGSEA. The CDR3 contains 10 residues. V was cut by 6 bases and J by 8 bases, with 10 bases left in between. The CDR3 DNA reads as TGCAGCGTCGCTAGACTAGAAGCTTTCTTT. Its translation is CSVARLEAFF.

This clone has just one count. The sample contains more than one DNA sequence encoding this CDR3. The gene calls are TRBV24-1 and TRBJ1-2; no definite D call. Germline CDR1 is KGHDR and CDR2 is SFDVKD. CDR3 length: 12 residues. Trimming cost V 3 bases and J 3 bases, with 4 bases left between them. Written as DNA, the CDR3 is TGTGCCACCAGTGATATAGACTATGGCTACACCTTC. This gives the protein CATSDIDYGYTF.

CDR3 residues: CASSLTGTIREAFF. The DNA of the CDR3 is TGTGCCAGCAGCTTAACAGGGACGATCCGTGAAGCTTTCTTT. The chain employs TRBV7-2 and TRBJ1-1; a weak D match, TRBD1 (6 bases). The CDR3 sequence is 14 residues long. Trimming pared 2 bases from V and 7 bases from J, leaving 14 bases between. The germline CDR1 and CDR2 sequences are SGHTA and FQGNSA.

The chain links TRBV5-4 to TRBJ1-4; no definite D call. CDR1 SGHNT and CDR2 YYREEE come from the germline V gene (reference sequence). The CDR3 spans 13 residues. Trimming took off 4 bases at V and 5 bases at J, with 9 bases between the two ends. CDR3 in amino acids: CASSIDRNEKLFF. The CDR3 coding sequence is TGTGCCAGCAGCATTGACCGAAATGAAAAACTGTTTTTT.

V is TRBV5-5 and J is TRBJ1-4; maybe TRBD1 (5 bases). V dropped 0 bases and J dropped 6 bases, with 9 bases sitting between them. Germline V gene lookup returns CDR1 SGHKS and CDR2 YYEKEE (reference sequence). The CDR3 is made up of 14 amino acids. The CDR3 DNA reads as TGTGCCAGCAGCTTGGTGGCAGGGCATGAAAAACTGTTTTTT. Amino acid sequence: CASSLVAGHEKLFF.

The genes are TRBV7-8 and TRBJ1-5; D might be TRBD1 (6 bases). The CDR3 consists of 14 residues. CDR1 and CDR2 (germline): SGHVS, FQNEAQ. V lost 1 base and J lost 7, with 11 bases in between. The DNA for the CDR3 is TGTGCCAGCAGCTTAGGGGGGCCTGGGCAGCCCCAGCATTTT. Translation: CASSLGGPGQPQHF. Together with reference TRBV7-8 and TRBJ1-5, the CDR3 gives the full variable domain: GAGVSQSPRYKVAKRGQDVALRCDPISGHVSLFWYQQALGQGPEFLTYFQNEAQLDKSGLPSDRFFAERPEGSVSTLKIQRTQQEDSAVYLCASSLGGPGQPQHFGDGTRLSIL.

V is TRBV27 and J is TRBJ2-3; the match to TRBD1 covers 8 bases. Germline values: CDR1 MNHEY, CDR2 SMNVEV (reference sequence). There are 15 residues in the CDR3. Trimming removed 5 bases from V and 1 base from J; junction bases left unmatched: 5. In nucleotides, the CDR3 is TGTGCCAGCAGTCGAGAGACAGGGGGCACAGATACGCAGTATTTT. Translating it yields CASSRETGGTDTQYF.

This chain links TRBV11-2 with TRBJ2-1; 9 nucleotides match TRBD2. V lost 6 bases to trimming and J lost 4 bases; unmatched junction nucleotides: 7. The CDR3 spans 15 residues. Germline assignment: CDR1 SGHAT and CDR2 FQNNGV. CDR3 protein: CASSPSGISYNEQFF. CDR3 nucleotide sequence: TGTGCCAGCAGTCCTAGCGGGATCTCTTACAATGAGCAGTTCTTC.

The chain has TRBV5-4 and TRBJ2-7; perhaps TRBD2 as D (5 bases). Trimming removed 2 bases from V and 4 bases from J, with 10 bases in between. Germline-derived CDR1 and CDR2 are SGHNT and YYREEE (reference sequence). The CDR3 is made up of 13 amino acids. In DNA form, the CDR3 reads TGTGCCAGCAGCTTTGGGAGTAAGTACGAGCAGTACTTC. Protein product: CASSFGSKYEQYF.

The V and J genes are TRBV27 and TRBJ2-3; D not resolved. The CDR3 has 14 amino acids. Trimming left V 5 bases short and J 0 bases short, with 9 bases between. Germline loops: CDR1 MNHEY, CDR2 SMNVEV (reference sequence). The CDR3 is CASSLLHSTDTQYF. CDR3 nucleotides: TGTGCCAGCAGTCTCCTCCATAGCACAGATACGCAGTATTTT.

The V call is TRBV6-6, the J call TRBJ1-1, with D uncertain. Germline V gene data show CDR1 as MNHNY and CDR2 as SVGAGI (reference sequence). This CDR3 is 12 amino acids long. V lost 8 bases to trimming and J lost 5 bases, with 12 bases between them. The CDR3, as DNA: TGTGCCAGCCGCCGTGGTGATACTGAAGCTTTCTTT. Translated, it gives CASRRGDTEAFF.

This clone appeared a single time. The rearrangement uses TRBV5-6 and TRBJ1-4, with D tentatively TRBD1 (5 bases). The CDR3 is 14 amino acids. Looked up from germline, CDR1 is SGHDT and CDR2 is YYEEEE. Trimming shortened V by 0 bases and J by 6 bases, and 9 bases separated the two germline ends. Here the CDR3 reads CASSLAGRDEKLFF. CDR3 in DNA: TGTGCCAGCAGCTTGGCGGGCAGGGATGAAAAACTGTTTTTT. Full variable domain (rest looked up from reference TRBV5-6 and TRBJ1-4): DAGVTQSPTHLIKTRGQQVTLRCSPKSGHDTVSWYQQALGQGPQFIFQYYEEEERQRGNFPDRFSGHQFPNYSSELNVNALLLGDSALYLCASSLAGRDEKLFFGSGTQLSVL.

In this sample, this clone turned up once. The chain links TRBV19 to TRBJ1-2, with D possibly matching TRBD1 (6 bases). The CDR3 has 14 residues. Germline V gene data show CDR1 as LNHDA and CDR2 as SQIVND (reference sequence). Trimming cost V 4 bases and J 1 base, with 10 bases left between them. The DNA for the CDR3 is TGTGCCAGTAGTACCTGGACAGTTAACTATGGCTACACCTTC. The encoded protein is CASSTWTVNYGYTF. Full variable domain (missing parts from reference TRBV19 and TRBJ1-2): DGGITQSPKYLFRKEGQNVTLSCEQNLNHDAMYWYRQDPGQGLRLIYYSQIVNDFQKGDIAEGYSVSREKKESFPLTVTSAQKNPTAFYLCASSTWTVNYGYTFGSGTRLTVV.

The chain joins TRBV7-9 to TRBJ2-7, with TRBD2 matching over 11 bases. Trimming at V came to 4 bases and at J to 4 bases, leaving 3 bases not matched to a gene. The CDR3 has 14 amino acids. Germline V lookup: CDR1 SEHNR, CDR2 FQNEAQ (reference sequence). The CDR3: CASSSLAGVYEQYF. CDR3 DNA: TGTGCCAGCAGCTCACTAGCGGGAGTATACGAGCAGTACTTC. Variable domain in full (rest from reference TRBV7-9 and TRBJ2-7): DTGVSQNPRHKITKRGQNVTFRCDPISEHNRLYWYRQTLGQGPEFLTYFQNEAQLEKSRLLSDRFSAERPKGSFSTLEIQRTEQGDSAMYLCASSSLAGVYEQYFGPGTRLTVT.

This sequence joins TRBV9 and TRBJ2-7; maybe TRBD2 (6 bases). The CDR3 spans 15 residues. Trimming pared 0 bases from V and 3 bases from J, leaving 13 bases between. Germline assignment: CDR1 SGDLS and CDR2 YYNGEE. CDR3 amino acids: CASSVDYSGHYEQYF. The CDR3 DNA reads as TGTGCCAGCAGCGTAGATTATAGCGGCCACTACGAGCAGTACTTC.

Notes on this clone: Other DNA sequences from this sample encode an identical CDR3 as well. The rearrangement links TRBV28 to TRBJ1-6, with 7 nucleotides matching TRBD1. J was trimmed by 7 bases and V by 2 bases; bases with no gene match: 5. This CDR3 comprises 15 residues. CDR1 is MDHEN, CDR2 SYDVKM, per germline. CDR3 amino acids: CASSLRQGRNSPLHF. The CDR3 region has the DNA TGTGCCAGCAGTTTAAGACAGGGTCGAAATTCACCCCTCCACTTT.

The gene calls are TRBV10-1 and TRBJ1-1; no reliable D call. Trimming stripped 0 bases from V and 11 bases from J, with 7 bases between. The CDR3 totals 11 residues. CDR1 and CDR2 from the germline V gene are WNHNN and SYGVQD (reference sequence). The CDR3 sequence: CASSESGVAFF. The CDR3, as DNA: TGCGCCAGCAGTGAGTCGGGAGTTGCTTTCTTT.

The V call is TRBV24-1, the J call TRBJ1-1, with 9 bases that match TRBD1. V gave up 6 bases and J gave up 4 bases; unmatched junction bases: 8. The length of the CDR3 is 15 residues. Germline assignment: CDR1 KGHDR and CDR2 SFDVKD. The CDR3 nucleotides are TGTGCCACCAGTCCCGGGACAGGGAGTGTCACTGAAGCTTTCTTT. It codes for CATSPGTGSVTEAFF.

CDR3 coding DNA: TGTGCCAGCAGCCAAAGCTCGGGGGTGCTTGCTTGGGGGCAGTATTTT. Translation gives CASSQSSGVLAWGQYF. V is TRBV14 and J is TRBJ2-3; a weak D match, TRBD2 (6 bases). CDR1 and CDR2 (germline): SGHDN, FVKESK. V shed 2 bases and J shed 11 bases, with 23 bases lying between them. This CDR3 has 16 amino acids.

The rearrangement uses TRBV7-3 and TRBJ1-3; D is unresolved. Germline CDR1 is SGHTA and CDR2 is FQGTGA. The CDR3 sequence is 15 residues long. Trimming took 2 bases from V and 0 from J, leaving 8 bases between them. CDR3 residues: CASSLSGSSGNTIYF. The CDR3 coding sequence is TGTGCCAGCAGCTTATCCGGATCCTCTGGAAACACCATATATTTT.

This sequence joins TRBV28 and TRBJ2-5; D gene ambiguous. V was shortened by 6 bases and J by 7 bases, with 24 bases between the two germline ends. The CDR3 is made up of 16 amino acids. Germline CDR1 MDHEN, CDR2 SYDVKM. CDR3 DNA sequence: TGTGCCAGCAGCCCCCGGCCCCAGTATCCCCAGTCGACCCAGTACTTC. Its translation: CASSPRPQYPQSTQYF.

The V and J genes are TRBV5-1 and TRBJ1-1; the D is unclear. The V end was cut by 2 bases, the J end by 7 bases, with 15 bases between. The CDR3 covers 14 residues. Germline V gene lookup returns CDR1 SGHRS and CDR2 YFSETQ. CDR3 coding DNA: TGCGCCAGCAGCTTATCTAAGGATTGGGTTGAAGCTTTCTTT. Translating it yields CASSLSKDWVEAFF.

The gene calls are TRBV2 and TRBJ2-7; TRBD1 aligns across 7 bases. The CDR3 sequence is 14 residues long. The germline V gene has CDR1 SNHLY and CDR2 FYNNEI. The J segment lost 2 bases and the V segment lost 6 bases, leaving 7 bases of the junction unmatched. This chain's CDR3 is CASRADRPTYEQYF. The DNA of the CDR3 is TGTGCCAGCAGGGCGGACAGGCCTACCTACGAGCAGTACTTC. Full variable domain (missing parts from reference TRBV2 and TRBJ2-7): EPEVTQTPSHQVTQMGQEVILRCVPISNHLYFYWYRQILGQKVEFLVSFYNNEISEKSEIFDDQFSVERPDGSNFTLKIRSTKLEDSAMYFCASRADRPTYEQYFGPGTRLTVT.

This chain connects TRBV4-3 to TRBJ2-3; 8 bases agree with TRBD2. The CDR3 has 17 amino acids. Germline V gene sequence: CDR1 LGHNA, CDR2 YSLEER. The V and J ends lost 1 base and 1 base, in that order; junction bases with no gene match: 7. The DNA of the CDR3 is TGCGCCAGCAGCCAAGCTGGTTCAGCGGGGGGCACAGATACGCAGTATTTT. Translated, it gives CASSQAGSAGGTDTQYF.